The clone carrying this T cell receptor (beta chain) appeared many times. Its antigen is unknown. TCRdb analysed the reads with MiXCR anew, one entry per CDR3 protein. The sample includes under 250,000 distinct CDR3 sequences, 6.5% of them seen just once. This entry comes from a study of T cell repertoires in cytomegalovirus infection. Background on the study: Both a matching HLA type and CMV infection were indicated by public TCR beta signatures. Broader study findings: The response measured ex vivo was dominated by TCR beta clonotypes (HLA-C-restricted and CMV-specific).

The CDR3 covers 14 residues. Germline CDR1 and CDR2: MNHNY and SVGAGI (reference sequence). Trimming stripped 6 bases from V and 3 bases from J, with 14 bases between. The chain is built from TRBV6-6 and TRBJ2-5; the D gene could be TRBD1 or TRBD2 (5 bases each). The sequencing sample was made of PBMCs. The clonotype was recovered from a human donor in good health (CMV status not recorded). Some clones in this sample may be carry-over from other donors' samples. CDR3 coding DNA: TGTGCCAGCAGCAACTTCGGGACGGAAGAGACCCAGTACTTC. Residues: CASSNFGTEETQYF.